This record covers a single TCR beta chain. Possible read error: a much larger clone is one base away. TCRdb ran MiXCR on the PCR reads and lists one entry per CDR3 protein. In the table there are 85,000 to 100,000 distinct CDR3 sequences, around 23% of which are singletons. The data originate from a study of molecular identifiers for immune sequencing clone quantification. Material: naive CD8+ T cells from blood, with Jurkat cell RNA spiked in. This sample's subset: FACS-sorted CD8+CD4-CCR7+CD45RA+ naive T cells. The clonotype originates from a human donor in good health. Some libraries in this study had Jurkat cell RNA spiked in.

CDR3 sequence (DNA): TGTGCCGGCAGCCAAGATCTGTGGGATGAGCAGTTCTTC. Translated, it gives CAGSQDLWDEQFF. The gene calls are TRBV14 and TRBJ2-1; D unresolved. Germline CDR1 and CDR2: SGHDN and FVKESK. This CDR3 is 13 amino acids long.